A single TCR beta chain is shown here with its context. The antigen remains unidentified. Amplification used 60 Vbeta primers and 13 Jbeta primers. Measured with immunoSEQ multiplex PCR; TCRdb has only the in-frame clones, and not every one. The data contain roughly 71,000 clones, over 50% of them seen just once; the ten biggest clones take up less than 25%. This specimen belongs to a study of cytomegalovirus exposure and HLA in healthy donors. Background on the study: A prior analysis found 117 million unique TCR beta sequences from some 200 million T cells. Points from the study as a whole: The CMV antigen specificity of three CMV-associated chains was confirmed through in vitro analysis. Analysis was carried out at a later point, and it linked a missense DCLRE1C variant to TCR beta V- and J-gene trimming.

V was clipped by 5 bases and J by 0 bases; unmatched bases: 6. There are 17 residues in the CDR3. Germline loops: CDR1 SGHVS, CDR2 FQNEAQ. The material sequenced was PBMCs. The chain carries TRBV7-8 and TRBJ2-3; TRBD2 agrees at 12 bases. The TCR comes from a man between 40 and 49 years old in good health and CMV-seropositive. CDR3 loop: CASSPRGLAGSTDTQYF. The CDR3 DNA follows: TGTGCCAGCAGCCCGCGTGGACTAGCGGGGAGCACAGATACGCAGTATTTT.